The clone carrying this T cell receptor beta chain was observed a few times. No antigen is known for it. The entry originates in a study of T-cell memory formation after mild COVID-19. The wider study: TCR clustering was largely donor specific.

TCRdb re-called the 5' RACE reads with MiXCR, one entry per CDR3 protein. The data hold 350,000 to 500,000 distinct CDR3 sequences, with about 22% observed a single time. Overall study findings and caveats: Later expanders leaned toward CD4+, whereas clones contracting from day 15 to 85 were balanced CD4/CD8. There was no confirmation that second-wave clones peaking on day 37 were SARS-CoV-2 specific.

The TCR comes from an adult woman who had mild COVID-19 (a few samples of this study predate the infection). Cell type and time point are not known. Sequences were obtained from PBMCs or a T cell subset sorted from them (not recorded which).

The CDR3 loop is CATSEGRGVYEQYF. DNA of the CDR3: TGTGCCACCAGTGAGGGACGGGGAGTCTACGAGCAGTACTTC. The chain couples TRBV24-1 to TRBJ2-7; D possibly uses TRBD1 or TRBD2 (5 bases each). Trimming pared 4 bases from V and 3 bases from J, leaving 12 bases between. CDR1 is KGHDR and CDR2 is SFDVKD in the germline V gene. This CDR3 region has 14 residues.